The 21 T cell receptor beta chains in this list originate from one sample, sequenced in a study of spatial heterogeneity in lung cancer. Regarding time point: sample taken at primary tumor resection. Unsorted whole RNA of tumor, nontumor lung or frozen PBMC was sequenced. Via MiXCR, TCRdb re-called the 5' RACE reads, giving one row per CDR3 protein. This repertoire shows roughly 10,000 distinct CDR3 sequences, around 24% found once; its top ten account for 25% to 35%. Sequenced material: PBMCs, taken at surgery. The receptors originated from a female donor with early-stage non-small cell lung cancer.

Ten or more counts support this clonotype. The chain has TRBV3-1 and TRBJ1-5; D gene unclear. Germline V lookup: CDR1 LGHDT, CDR2 YNNKEL (reference sequence). The CDR3 has 13 residues. The V end lost 3 bases, the J end lost 6 bases, and 9 bases lay between the germline ends. The CDR3 loop reads CASSHNEGQPQHF. In DNA form, the CDR3 reads TGTGCCAGCAGCCATAACGAGGGTCAGCCCCAGCATTTT.

This clonotype has more than one count but fewer than ten. This chain uses TRBV3-1 with TRBJ2-7, with D unresolved. V was trimmed by 4 bases and J by 0 bases, leaving 7 bases between them. The CDR3 has 13 residues. Germline values: CDR1 LGHDT, CDR2 YNNKEL (reference sequence). CDR3 DNA: TGTGCCAGCAGCCTCAGGAGCTCCTACGAGCAGTACTTC. Translation: CASSLRSSYEQYF.

This clonotype has just a few counts. CDR3 in DNA: TGTGCCATCAGTGAGTCGGGACAGGGGGTCTACGAGCAGTACTTC. Residues: CAISESGQGVYEQYF. The J gene is TRBJ2-7, the V gene TRBV10-3, with 11 bases identical to TRBD1. V shed 0 bases and J 3 bases; nucleotides not matched to a gene: 1. Germline-derived CDR1 and CDR2 are ENHRY and SYGVKD. CDR3 size: 15 residues.

By share of the sample, this clonotype is medium-sized. The V and J genes are TRBV5-1 and TRBJ2-5; TRBD1 might be the D (6 bases). Trimming removed 1 base from V and 2 bases from J, with 18 bases in between. The length of the CDR3 is 17 residues. Looked up from germline, CDR1 is SGHRS and CDR2 is YFSETQ. CDR3 sequence reads: CASSLLGGANLQETQYF. CDR3 DNA sequence: TGCGCCAGCAGCTTGCTTGGGGGCGCCAACCTGCAAGAGACCCAGTACTTC.

This clonotype was observed a handful of times. The chain uses TRBV5-4 and TRBJ2-5, with a weak D call TRBD2 (7 bases). The CDR3 loop spans 13 amino acids. Trimming cost V 3 bases and J 5 bases, with 11 bases left between them. Germline assignment: CDR1 SGHNT and CDR2 YYREEE (reference sequence). Here the CDR3 DNA reads TGTGCCAGCAGCTCAGGGGAGGGGGAGACCCAGTACTTC. Protein: CASSSGEGETQYF. The full variable domain, in which reference TRBV5-4 and TRBJ2-5 provide the parts outside the CDR3, is ETGVTQSPTHLIKTRGQQVTLRCSSQSGHNTVSWYQQALGQGPQFIFQYYREEENGRGNFPPRFSGLQFPNYSSELNVNALELDDSALYLCASSSGEGETQYFGPGTRLLVL.

This clonotype is medium-sized (0.01 to 0.1%) in the sample. The chain recombines TRBV20-1 with TRBJ2-5; D could derive from TRBD1 or TRBD2 (5 bases each). The germline V and J ends were trimmed by 2 bases and 4 bases, with 11 bases remaining between them. This CDR3 contains 13 residues. Germline loops: CDR1 DFQATT, CDR2 SNEGSKA (reference sequence). The CDR3 nucleotides read TGCAGTGCTAGACAGGGCGGGCCAGAGACCCAGTACTTC. Translation: CSARQGGPETQYF.

Many counts were recorded for this clonotype. DNA of the CDR3: TGTGCCAGCAGCCAAGAAGCAGGAAACCCTACCTACGAGCAGTACTTC. Residues: CASSQEAGNPTYEQYF. The chain has TRBV4-2 and TRBJ2-7, with unresolved D. CDR1 is LGHNA and CDR2 is YNFKEQ in the germline V gene. The V end was cut by 0 bases, the J end by 2 bases, with 14 bases between. CDR3 length: 16 residues.

This clonotype ranks as medium-sized. This chain links TRBV20-1 with TRBJ2-7; 7 bases align to TRBD2. Germline V gene data show CDR1 as DFQATT and CDR2 as SNEGSKA (reference sequence). The length of the CDR3 is 14 residues. J was trimmed by 1 base and V by 6 bases; bases with no gene match: 9. The CDR3 loop reads CSATGVAGSYEQYF. The CDR3, as DNA: TGCAGTGCCACCGGAGTAGCGGGTTCCTACGAGCAGTACTTC.

Comment on this clonotype: One junction end does not reproduce the germline sequence, and a read error may be involved. The chain is built from TRBV20-1 and TRBJ2-1, with D unresolved. The germline CDR1 and CDR2 sequences are DFQATT and SNEGSKA (reference sequence). This CDR3 region has 8 residues. Here the CDR3 DNA reads TGCAGTGCTAGCCGAGAGTACTTC. It yields the protein CSASREYF.

CDR3 loop: CASSPGQGDSPLHF. The CDR3 DNA sequence: TGTGCCAGCAGCCCGGGACAGGGTGACTCACCCCTCCACTTT. The chain recombines TRBV5-5 with TRBJ1-6, with 9 positions matching TRBD1. The CDR3 sequence is 14 residues long. V lost 4 bases, J lost 10 bases, and 6 bases stayed unmatched. CDR1 SGHKS and CDR2 YYEKEE come from the germline V gene (reference sequence).

The chain employs TRBV28 and TRBJ2-3; 9 bases align to TRBD2. Per germline, CDR1 MDHEN and CDR2 SYDVKM. The CDR3 sequence is 15 residues long. The ends lost 2 bases at V and 7 bases at J; junction bases unmatched: 7. The CDR3 loop reads CASSLAGGAVNTQYF. The CDR3 DNA is TGTGCCAGCAGTTTAGCGGGAGGGGCAGTAAATACGCAGTATTTT.

The J gene is TRBJ2-2, the V gene TRBV7-2; 7 bases match TRBD1. Germline CDR1 and CDR2: SGHTA and FQGNSA. J was trimmed by 5 bases and V by 4 bases; bases with no gene match: 10. The CDR3 is 16 amino acids. As DNA, the CDR3 is TGTGCCAGCAGCTCCCGTACAGGGGCGGTAACCGGGGAGCTGTTTTTT. Translated, it gives CASSSRTGAVTGELFF.

The V gene is TRBV29-1, the J gene TRBJ2-1; D remains ambiguous. CDR1 is SQVTM, CDR2 ANQGSEA, per germline. The CDR3 is made up of 11 amino acids. V was pared by 3 bases and J by 4 bases, with 4 bases between. The chain's CDR3 is CSVDVYNEQFF. For the CDR3, the DNA is TGCAGCGTTGACGTATACAATGAGCAGTTCTTC.

This clonotype was picked up a small number of times. The chain has TRBV7-9 and TRBJ2-7; TRBD1 or TRBD2 may be the D gene (5 bases each). Germline values: CDR1 SEHNR, CDR2 FQNEAQ (reference sequence). Trimming left V 4 bases short and J 3 bases short, with 13 bases between. The CDR3 is 14 residues long. DNA for the CDR3: TGTGCCAGCAGCTCCCGGGACCGTAACTACGAGCAGTACTTC. Protein product: CASSSRDRNYEQYF.

Concerning this clonotype: Lacking the conserved final phenylalanine or tryptophan, this CDR3 likely reflects a read error. The chain combines TRBV11-2 with TRBJ1-1; no reliable D call. The germline V gene has CDR1 SGHAT and CDR2 FQNNGV. Trimming left V 5 bases short and J 0 bases short, with 10 bases between. CDR3 size: 14 residues. The CDR3 reads CASSSGLMNTEAFL. The CDR3 DNA reads as TGTGCCAGCAGCAGTGGGCTAATGAACACTGAAGCTTTCCTT.

This chain uses TRBV27 with TRBJ2-3; 12 nucleotides agree with TRBD1. The germline V gene encodes CDR1 MNHEY and CDR2 SMNVEV (reference sequence). The junction had 2 bases not matched to a gene; V was cut back by 2 bases and J by 2 bases. The CDR3 has 16 amino acids. The CDR3 spells CASSLRDRGPTDTQYF. The CDR3 bases are TGTGCCAGCAGTTTAAGGGACAGGGGGCCCACAGATACGCAGTATTTT.

This clonotype is medium-sized (0.01 to 0.1%). The chain links TRBV2 to TRBJ1-6; the D is unclear. This CDR3 has 14 residues. Looked up from germline, CDR1 is SNHLY and CDR2 is FYNNEI. Trimming stripped 1 base from V and 6 bases from J, with 7 bases between. The CDR3 DNA sequence: TGTGCCAGCAGTGAAGTAGGTGTTAATTCACCCCTCCACTTT. Protein: CASSEVGVNSPLHF.

The rearrangement uses TRBV5-1 and TRBJ2-7; 8 nucleotides align to TRBD2. J lost 3 bases, V lost 0 bases, and 5 bases had no gene match. Germline V gene sequence: CDR1 SGHRS, CDR2 YFSETQ. This CDR3 is 15 amino acids long. In DNA, the CDR3 is TGCGCCAGCAGCTTGGCGTTAGCGGGACTCTACGAGCAGTACTTC. Translating it yields CASSLALAGLYEQYF. Full variable domain (rest looked up from reference TRBV5-1 and TRBJ2-7): KAGVTQTPRYLIKTRGQQVTLSCSPISGHRSVSWYQQTPGQGLQFLFEYFSETQRNKGNFPGRFSGRQFSNSRSEMNVSTLELGDSALYLCASSLALAGLYEQYFGPGTRLTVT.

The sample holds a few counts of this clonotype. The chain combines TRBV20-1 with TRBJ2-7; 7 bases agree with TRBD1. Germline loops: CDR1 DFQATT, CDR2 SNEGSKA (reference sequence). With 3 bases clipped from V and 4 bases from J, the junction kept 9 bases outside the gene matches. The CDR3 loop spans 14 amino acids. This CDR3 reads CSASRDSDLYEQYF. The CDR3 nucleotides are TGCAGTGCTAGCCGGGACAGCGATTTATACGAGCAGTACTTC.

The gene calls are TRBV4-2 and TRBJ1-1; 9 bases are shared with TRBD1. CDR3 size: 15 residues. With V trimmed by 1 base and J by 7 bases, 7 bases remained unmatched. Germline values: CDR1 LGHNA, CDR2 YNFKEQ. The CDR3 region is CASSQGGQGGLEAFF. Here the CDR3 DNA reads TGTGCCAGCAGCCAAGGGGGACAGGGAGGACTTGAAGCTTTCTTT.

This rearrangement joins TRBV7-9 to TRBJ2-5, with D perhaps matching TRBD1 (6 bases). Trimming took off 0 bases at V and 3 bases at J, with 11 bases between the two ends. CDR1 SEHNR and CDR2 FQNEAQ come from the germline V gene (reference sequence). This CDR3 is built from 15 residues. CDR3 amino acids: CASSLAQGKEETQYF. DNA of the CDR3: TGTGCCAGCAGCTTAGCGCAGGGGAAAGAAGAGACCCAGTACTTC.